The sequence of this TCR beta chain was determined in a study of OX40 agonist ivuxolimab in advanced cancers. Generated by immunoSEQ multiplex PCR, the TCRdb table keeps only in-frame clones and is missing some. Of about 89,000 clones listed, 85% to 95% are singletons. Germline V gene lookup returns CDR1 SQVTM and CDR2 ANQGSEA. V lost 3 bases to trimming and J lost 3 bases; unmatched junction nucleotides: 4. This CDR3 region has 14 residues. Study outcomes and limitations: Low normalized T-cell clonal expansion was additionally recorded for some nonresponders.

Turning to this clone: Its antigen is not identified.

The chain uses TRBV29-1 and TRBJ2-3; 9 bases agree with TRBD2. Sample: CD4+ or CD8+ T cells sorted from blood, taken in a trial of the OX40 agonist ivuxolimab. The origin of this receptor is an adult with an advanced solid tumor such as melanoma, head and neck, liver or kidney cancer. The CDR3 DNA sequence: TGCAGCGTTGATGGGGCGGGAGGGACAGATACGCAGTATTTT. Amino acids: CSVDGAGGTDTQYF.